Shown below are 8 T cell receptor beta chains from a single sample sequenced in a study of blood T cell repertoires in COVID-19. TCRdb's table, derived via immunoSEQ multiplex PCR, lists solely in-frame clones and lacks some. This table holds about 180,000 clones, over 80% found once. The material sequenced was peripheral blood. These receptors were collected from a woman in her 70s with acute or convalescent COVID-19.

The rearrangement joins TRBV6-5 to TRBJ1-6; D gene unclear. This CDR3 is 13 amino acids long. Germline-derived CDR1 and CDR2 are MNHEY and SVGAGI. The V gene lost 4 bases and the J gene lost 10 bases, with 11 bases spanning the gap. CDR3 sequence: CASSSRDGSPLHF. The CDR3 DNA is TGTGCCAGCAGTTCGAGGGATGGCTCACCCCTCCACTTT.

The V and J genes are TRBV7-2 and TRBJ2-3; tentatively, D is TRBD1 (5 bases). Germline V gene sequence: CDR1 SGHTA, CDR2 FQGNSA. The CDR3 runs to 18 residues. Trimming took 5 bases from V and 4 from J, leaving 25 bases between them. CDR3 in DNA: TGTGCCAGCAGCCTGGAGCGACAGTTCCCCCGGCGAGCAGATACGCAGTATTTT. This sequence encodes CASSLERQFPRRADTQYF. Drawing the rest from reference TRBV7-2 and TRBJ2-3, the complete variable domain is GAGVSQSPSNKVTEKGKDVELRCDPISGHTALYWYRQSLGQGLEFLIYFQGNSAPDKSGLPSDRFSAERTGGSVSTLTIQRTQQEDSAVYLCASSLERQFPRRADTQYFGPGTRLTVL.

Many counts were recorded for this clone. The CDR3 sequence is CASSPGHFYNEQFF. The CDR3 coding sequence is TGTGCCAGCAGTCCGGGACACTTCTACAATGAGCAGTTCTTC. V and J are TRBV6-5 and TRBJ2-1; D perhaps matches TRBD1 (6 bases). CDR1 and CDR2 from the germline V gene are MNHEY and SVGAGI. The CDR3 runs to 14 residues. Trimming took 5 bases from V and 3 from J, leaving 11 bases between them.

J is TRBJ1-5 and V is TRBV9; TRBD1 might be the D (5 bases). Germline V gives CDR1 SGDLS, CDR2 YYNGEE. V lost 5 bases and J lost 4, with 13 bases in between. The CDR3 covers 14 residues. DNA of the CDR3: TGTGCCAGCAGTAGAACCGGGGGAAATCAGCCCCAGCATTTT. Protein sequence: CASSRTGGNQPQHF.

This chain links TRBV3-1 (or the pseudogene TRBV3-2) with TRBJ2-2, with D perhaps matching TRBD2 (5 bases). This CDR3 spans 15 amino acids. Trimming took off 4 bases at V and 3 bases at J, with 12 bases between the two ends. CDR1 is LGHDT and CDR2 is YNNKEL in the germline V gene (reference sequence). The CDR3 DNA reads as TGTGCCAGCAGCCCTCGGGGATCTCACACCGGGGAGCTGTTTTTT. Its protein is CASSPRGSHTGELFF.

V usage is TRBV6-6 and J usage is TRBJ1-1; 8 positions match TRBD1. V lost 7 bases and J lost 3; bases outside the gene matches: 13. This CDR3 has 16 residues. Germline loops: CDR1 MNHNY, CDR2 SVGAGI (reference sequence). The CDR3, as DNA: TGTGCCAGCACCCATGGACAGGGCTTTACGGACACTGAAGCTTTCTTT. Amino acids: CASTHGQGFTDTEAFF.

The CDR3 sequence: CASSERDRETQYF. The CDR3 DNA reads as TGTGCCAGCAGTGAAAGGGACAGGGAGACCCAGTACTTC. V and J are TRBV2 and TRBJ2-5, with TRBD1 matching over 8 bases. The length of the CDR3 is 13 residues. Germline values: CDR1 SNHLY, CDR2 FYNNEI. With V trimmed by 2 bases and J by 5 bases, 1 base remained unmatched.

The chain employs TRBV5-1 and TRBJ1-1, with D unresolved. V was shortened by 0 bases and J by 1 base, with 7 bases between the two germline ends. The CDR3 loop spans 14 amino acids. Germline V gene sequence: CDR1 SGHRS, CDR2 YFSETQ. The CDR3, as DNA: TGCGCCAGCAGCTTGGGTCCGTCGAACACTGAAGCTTTCTTT. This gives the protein CASSLGPSNTEAFF.